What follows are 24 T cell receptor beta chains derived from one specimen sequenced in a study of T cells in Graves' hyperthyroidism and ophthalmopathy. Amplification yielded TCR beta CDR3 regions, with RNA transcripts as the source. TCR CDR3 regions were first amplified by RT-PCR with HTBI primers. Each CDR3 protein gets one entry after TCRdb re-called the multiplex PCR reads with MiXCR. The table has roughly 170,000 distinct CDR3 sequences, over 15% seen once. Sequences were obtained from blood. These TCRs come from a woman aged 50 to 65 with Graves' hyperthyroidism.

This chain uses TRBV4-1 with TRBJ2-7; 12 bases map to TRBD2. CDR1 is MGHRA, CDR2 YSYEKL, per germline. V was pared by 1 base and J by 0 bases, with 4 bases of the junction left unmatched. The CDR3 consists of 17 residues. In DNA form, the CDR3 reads TGCGCCAGCAGCCAAGCCCCTAGCGGGGGGGCCTCCTACGAGCAGTACTTC. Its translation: CASSQAPSGGASYEQYF.

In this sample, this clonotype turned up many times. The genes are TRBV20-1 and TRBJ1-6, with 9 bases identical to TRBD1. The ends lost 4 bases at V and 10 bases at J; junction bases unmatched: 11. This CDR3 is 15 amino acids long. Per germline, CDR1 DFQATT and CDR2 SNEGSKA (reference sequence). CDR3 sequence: CSANIRTGAYSPLHF. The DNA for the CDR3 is TGCAGTGCTAACATCCGGACAGGGGCGTACTCACCCCTCCACTTT.

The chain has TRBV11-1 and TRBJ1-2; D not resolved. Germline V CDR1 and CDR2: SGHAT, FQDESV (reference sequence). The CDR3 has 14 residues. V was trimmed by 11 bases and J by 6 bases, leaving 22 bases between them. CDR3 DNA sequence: TGTGCCTGGAGTGTACTTTCAGGCCTCGATGGCTACACCTTC. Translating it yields CAWSVLSGLDGYTF. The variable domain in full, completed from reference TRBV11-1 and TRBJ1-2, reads EAEVAQSPRYKITEKSQAVAFWCDPISGHATLYWYRQILGQGPELLVQFQDESVVDDSQLPKDRFSAERLKGVDSTLKIQPAELGDSAMYLCAWSVLSGLDGYTFGSGTRLTVV.

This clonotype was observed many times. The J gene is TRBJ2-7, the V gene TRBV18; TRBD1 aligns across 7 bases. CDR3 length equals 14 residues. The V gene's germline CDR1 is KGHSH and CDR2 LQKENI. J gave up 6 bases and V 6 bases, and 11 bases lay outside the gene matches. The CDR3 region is CASSSDRVRSEQYF. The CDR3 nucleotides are TGTGCCAGCTCCTCCGACAGGGTCAGGAGCGAGCAGTACTTC.

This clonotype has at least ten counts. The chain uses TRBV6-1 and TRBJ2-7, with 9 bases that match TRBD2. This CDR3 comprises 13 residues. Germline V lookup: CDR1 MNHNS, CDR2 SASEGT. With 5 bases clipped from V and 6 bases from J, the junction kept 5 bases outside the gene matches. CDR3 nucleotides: TGTGCCAGCAGTAACTCAGCGGGGGGCGAGCAGTACTTC. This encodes CASSNSAGGEQYF.

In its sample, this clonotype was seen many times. The CDR3 DNA reads TGCAGCGTCTTATTCGTGGCCGGGGAGCTGTTTTTT. It is translated as CSVLFVAGELFF. The chain has TRBV29-1 and TRBJ2-2; D gene uncertain. CDR3 size: 12 residues. Trimming shortened V by 6 bases and J by 6 bases, and 11 bases separated the two germline ends. Germline V gene data show CDR1 as SQVTM and CDR2 as ANQGSEA.

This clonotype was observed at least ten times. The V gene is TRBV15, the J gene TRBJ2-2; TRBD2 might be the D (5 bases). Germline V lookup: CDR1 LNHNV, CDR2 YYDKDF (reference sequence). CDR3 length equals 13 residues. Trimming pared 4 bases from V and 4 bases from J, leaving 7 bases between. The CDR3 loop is CATSTGGTGELFF. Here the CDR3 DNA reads TGTGCCACCAGCACAGGAGGCACCGGGGAGCTGTTTTTT. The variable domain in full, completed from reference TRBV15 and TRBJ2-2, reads DAMVIQNPRYQVTQFGKPVTLSCSQTLNHNVMYWYQQKSSQAPKLLFHYYDKDFNNEADTPDNFQSRRPNTSFCFLDIRSPGLGDTAMYLCATSTGGTGELFFGEGSRLTVL.

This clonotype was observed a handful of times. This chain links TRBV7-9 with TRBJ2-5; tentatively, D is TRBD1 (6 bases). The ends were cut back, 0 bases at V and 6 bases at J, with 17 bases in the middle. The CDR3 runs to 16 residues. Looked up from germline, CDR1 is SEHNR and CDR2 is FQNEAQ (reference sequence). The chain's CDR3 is CASSLAVADRGKTQYF. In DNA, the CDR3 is TGTGCCAGCAGCTTAGCGGTGGCGGATAGGGGGAAGACCCAGTACTTC.

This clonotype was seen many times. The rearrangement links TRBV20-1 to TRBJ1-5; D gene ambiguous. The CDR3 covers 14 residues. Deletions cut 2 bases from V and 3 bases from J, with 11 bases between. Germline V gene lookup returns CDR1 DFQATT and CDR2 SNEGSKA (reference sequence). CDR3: CSARPQENNQPQHF. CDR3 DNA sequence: TGCAGTGCTAGACCCCAGGAGAACAATCAGCCCCAGCATTTT.

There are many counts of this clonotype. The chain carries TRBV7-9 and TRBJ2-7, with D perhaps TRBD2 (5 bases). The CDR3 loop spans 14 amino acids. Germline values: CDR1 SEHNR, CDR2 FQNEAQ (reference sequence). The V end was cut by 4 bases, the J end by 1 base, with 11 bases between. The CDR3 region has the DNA TGTGCCAGCAGCTCGGTGGGGAGTTCCTACGAGCAGTACTTC. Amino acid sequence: CASSSVGSSYEQYF.

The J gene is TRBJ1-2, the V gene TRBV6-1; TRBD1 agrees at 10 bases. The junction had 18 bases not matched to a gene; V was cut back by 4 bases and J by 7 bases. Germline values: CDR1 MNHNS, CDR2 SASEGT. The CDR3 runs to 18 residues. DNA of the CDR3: TGTGCCAGCAGTGCCGGACGGGTTGGACAGGGGGATTACTGTGGCTACACCTTC. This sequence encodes CASSAGRVGQGDYCGYTF.

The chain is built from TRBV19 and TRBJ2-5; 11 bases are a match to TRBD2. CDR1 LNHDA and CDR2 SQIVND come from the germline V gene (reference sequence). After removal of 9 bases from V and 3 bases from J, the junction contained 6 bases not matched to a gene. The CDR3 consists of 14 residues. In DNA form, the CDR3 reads TGTGCCAGCAAAAAGACTAGCGGGAAAGAGACCCAGTACTTC. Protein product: CASKKTSGKETQYF.

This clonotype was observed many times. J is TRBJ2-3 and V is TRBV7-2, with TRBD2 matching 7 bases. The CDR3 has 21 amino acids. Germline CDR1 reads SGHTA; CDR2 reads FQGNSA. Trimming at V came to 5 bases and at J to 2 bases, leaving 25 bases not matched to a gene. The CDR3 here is CASSATPRGVGGFRDTDTQYF. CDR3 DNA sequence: TGTGCCAGCAGCGCCACTCCACGGGGGGTGGGTGGTTTTCGGGACACAGATACGCAGTATTTT.

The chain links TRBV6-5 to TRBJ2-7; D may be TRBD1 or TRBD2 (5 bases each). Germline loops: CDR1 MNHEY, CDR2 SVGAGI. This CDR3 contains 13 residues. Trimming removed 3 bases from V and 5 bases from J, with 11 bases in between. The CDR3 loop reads CASSYEGMNEQYF. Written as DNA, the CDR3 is TGTGCCAGCAGTTATGAGGGGATGAACGAGCAGTACTTC.

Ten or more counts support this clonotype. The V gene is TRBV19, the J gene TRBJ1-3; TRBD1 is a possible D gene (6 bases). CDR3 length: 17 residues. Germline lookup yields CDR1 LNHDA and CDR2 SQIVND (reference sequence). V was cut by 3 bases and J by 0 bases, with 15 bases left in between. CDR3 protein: CASSIGWGLNSGNTIYF. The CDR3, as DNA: TGTGCCAGTAGTATCGGGTGGGGGCTGAACTCTGGAAACACCATATATTTT.

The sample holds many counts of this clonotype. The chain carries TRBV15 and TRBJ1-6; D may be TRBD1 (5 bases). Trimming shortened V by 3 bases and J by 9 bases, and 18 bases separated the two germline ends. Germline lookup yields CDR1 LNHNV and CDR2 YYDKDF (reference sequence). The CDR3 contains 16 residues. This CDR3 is CATSSKGPLVGSPLHF. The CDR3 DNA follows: TGTGCCACCAGCAGTAAGGGGCCGTTAGTGGGTTCACCCCTCCACTTT. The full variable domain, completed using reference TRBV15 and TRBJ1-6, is DAMVIQNPRYQVTQFGKPVTLSCSQTLNHNVMYWYQQKSSQAPKLLFHYYDKDFNNEADTPDNFQSRRPNTSFCFLDIRSPGLGDTAMYLCATSSKGPLVGSPLHFGNGTRLTVT.

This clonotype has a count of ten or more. CDR3 coding DNA: TGTGCCAGCAGCCGCCCCTCTAGCGGGTCCTACAATGAGCAGTTCTTC. Its translation is CASSRPSSGSYNEQFF. The chain uses TRBV11-2 and TRBJ2-1, with 8 bases identical to TRBD2. The germline CDR1 and CDR2 sequences are SGHAT and FQNNGV. V dropped 5 bases and J dropped 1; count of bases not matched to a gene: 7. The CDR3 covers 16 residues.

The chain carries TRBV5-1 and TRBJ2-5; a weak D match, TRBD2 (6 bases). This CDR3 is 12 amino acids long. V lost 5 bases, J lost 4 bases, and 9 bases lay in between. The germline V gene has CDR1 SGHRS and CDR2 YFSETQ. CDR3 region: CASRGGLETQYF. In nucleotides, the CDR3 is TGCGCCAGCAGGGGGGGACTAGAGACCCAGTACTTC.

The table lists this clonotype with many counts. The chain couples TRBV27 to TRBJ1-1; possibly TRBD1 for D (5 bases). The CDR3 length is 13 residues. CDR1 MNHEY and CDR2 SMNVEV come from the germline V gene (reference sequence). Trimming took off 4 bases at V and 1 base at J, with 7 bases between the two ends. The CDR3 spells CASSYTGNTEAFF. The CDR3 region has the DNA TGTGCCAGCAGTTACACAGGGAACACTGAAGCTTTCTTT.

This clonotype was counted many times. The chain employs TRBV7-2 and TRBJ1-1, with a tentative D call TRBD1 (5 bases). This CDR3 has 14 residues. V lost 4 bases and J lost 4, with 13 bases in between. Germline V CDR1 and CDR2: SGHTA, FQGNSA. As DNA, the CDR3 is TGTGCCAGCAGCTCCAGGGTCTACGGCACTGAAGCTTTCTTT. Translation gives CASSSRVYGTEAFF.

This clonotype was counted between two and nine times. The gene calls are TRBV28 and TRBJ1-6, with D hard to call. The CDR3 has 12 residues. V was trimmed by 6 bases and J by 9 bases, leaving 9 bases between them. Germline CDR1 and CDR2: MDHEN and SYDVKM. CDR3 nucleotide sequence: TGTGCCAGCAGCATTAGTCCTTCACCCCTCCACTTT. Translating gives CASSISPSPLHF.

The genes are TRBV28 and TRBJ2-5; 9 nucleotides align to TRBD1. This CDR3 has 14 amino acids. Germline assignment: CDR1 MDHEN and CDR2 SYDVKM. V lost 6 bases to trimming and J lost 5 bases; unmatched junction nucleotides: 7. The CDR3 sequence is CASRRRTGEETQYF. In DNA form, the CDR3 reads TGTGCCAGCAGACGTAGGACAGGGGAGGAGACCCAGTACTTC. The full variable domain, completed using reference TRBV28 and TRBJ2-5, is DVKVTQSSRYLVKRTGEKVFLECVQDMDHENMFWYRQDPGLGLRLIYFSYDVKMKEKGDIPEGYSVSREKKERFSLILESASTNQTSMYLCASRRRTGEETQYFGPGTRLLVL.

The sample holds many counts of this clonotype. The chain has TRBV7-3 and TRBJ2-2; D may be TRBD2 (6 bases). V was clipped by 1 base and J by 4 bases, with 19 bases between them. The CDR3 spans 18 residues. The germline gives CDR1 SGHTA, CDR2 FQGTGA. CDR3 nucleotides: TGTGCCAGCAGCTTAAATGGGGGACTCGCTACGGGCACCGGGGAGCTGTTTTTT. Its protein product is CASSLNGGLATGTGELFF.

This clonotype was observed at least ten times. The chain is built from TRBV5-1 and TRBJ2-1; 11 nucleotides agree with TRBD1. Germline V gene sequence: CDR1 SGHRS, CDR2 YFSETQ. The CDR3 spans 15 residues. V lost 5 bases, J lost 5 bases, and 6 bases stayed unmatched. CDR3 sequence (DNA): TGCGCCAGCAGGTCCTGGGACAGGGGGAACAATGAGCAGTTCTTC. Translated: CASRSWDRGNNEQFF.